This entry concerns a single T cell receptor beta chain. Antigen: not known. The data are from a study of graft-versus-host responses after intestinal transplantation. Across the study: The transplants performed in recipients were multivisceral, liver-intestinal, or isolated intestinal.

The CDR3 is 14 residues long. CDR1 is SNHLY, CDR2 FYNNEI, per germline. V dropped 9 bases and J dropped 3; count of bases not matched to a gene: 9. TCRdb keeps only in-frame clones here, not all; method: immunoSEQ multiplex PCR. The top ten hold more than 0.15% of the sample, which has approximately 99,000 clones, about nine tenths seen once. The rearrangement uses TRBV2 and TRBJ1-1; 8 positions agree with TRBD1. The clonotype comes from a human donor who was the organ donor for an intestinal transplant. The input for sequencing was unstimulated CD4+ T cells sorted from spleen or lymph node cells, taken before transplant. CDR3 sequence: CASRPDRADTEAFF. The CDR3 DNA follows: TGTGCCAGTAGACCGGACAGGGCGGACACTGAAGCTTTCTTT.